These 19 T cell receptor beta chains share one sample of origin, sequenced in a study of CD8 T cells in Susac syndrome. An amount of RNA that ranged from roughly 0.5 to 1 ug was reverse transcribed with random hexamers. Via MiXCR, TCRdb re-called the immunoSEQ multiplex PCR reads, giving one row per CDR3 protein. This sample carries some 97,000 distinct CDR3 sequences, 95% of them seen once, and the ten largest clones take 0.3% to 0.35%. Sequenced: CD8+ T cells from PBMCs. Receptors originate from a human donor with Susac syndrome.

V gene TRBV23-1 combines with J gene TRBJ1-2; 8 bases line up with TRBD1. TRBV23-1 is classed as an ORF, of uncertain function. V gave up 3 bases and J gave up 7 bases; unmatched junction bases: 10. This CDR3 has 15 residues. This chain's CDR3 is CASSHRDRNCGGYTF. As DNA, the CDR3 is TGCGCCAGCAGTCACCGGGACAGGAATTGTGGTGGCTACACCTTC.

The rearrangement links TRBV23-1 to TRBJ2-5, with a possible D match to TRBD1 (5 bases). TRBV23-1 is reported as an ORF; its role is uncertain. This CDR3 is 12 amino acids long. The V gene lost 8 bases and the J gene lost 5 bases, with 12 bases spanning the gap. The CDR3 loop is CASERQGETQYF. DNA of the CDR3: TGCGCCAGCGAAAGGCAGGGCGAGACCCAGTACTTC.

The chain is built from TRBV12-3 or TRBV12-4 and TRBJ2-3; 12 bases match TRBD2. CDR3 length: 15 amino acids. J was trimmed by 4 bases and V by 9 bases; bases with no gene match: 8. The CDR3 sequence: CASSSGRAFADTQYF. The CDR3, as DNA: TGTGCCAGTTCTAGCGGGAGGGCCTTCGCAGATACGCAGTATTTT.

A single count supports this clonotype. This chain uses TRBV5-1 with TRBJ2-6; D is uncertain. From germline, CDR1 is SGHRS and CDR2 YFSETQ. The V end was cut by 4 bases, the J end by 0 bases, with 5 bases between. The CDR3 contains 14 residues. The CDR3 here is CASSPRSGANVLTF. The CDR3 DNA is TGCGCCAGCAGCCCGCGCTCTGGGGCCAACGTCCTGACTTTC.

The V and J genes are TRBV9 and TRBJ2-2; 8 nucleotides line up with TRBD1. The CDR3 sequence is 14 residues long. With V trimmed by 3 bases and J by 5 bases, 3 bases remained unmatched. Germline CDR1 and CDR2: SGDLS and YYNGEE. The CDR3 region has the DNA TGTGCCAGCAGCGCCCGACAGGGGACCGGGGAGCTGTTTTTT. It is translated as CASSARQGTGELFF. Using reference TRBV9 and TRBJ2-2 for the parts outside the CDR3, the full variable domain is DSGVTQTPKHLITATGQRVTLRCSPRSGDLSVYWYQQSLDQGLQFLIQYYNGEERAKGNILERFSAQQFPDLHSELNLSSLELGDSALYFCASSARQGTGELFFGEGSRLTVL.

V is TRBV15 and J is TRBJ2-1, with 8 bases identical to TRBD1. From germline, CDR1 is LNHNV and CDR2 YYDKDF (reference sequence). The ends lost 3 bases at V and 5 bases at J; junction bases unmatched: 9. This CDR3 region has 16 residues. The CDR3 DNA is TGTGCCACCAGCAGTTTCCTGGACAGGGTGGACAATGAGCAGTTCTTC. Its protein product is CATSSFLDRVDNEQFF.

V and J are TRBV13 and TRBJ1-2, with D possibly being TRBD1 (5 bases). The CDR3 is made up of 14 amino acids. Per germline, CDR1 PRHDT and CDR2 FYEKMQ (reference sequence). V was shortened by 7 bases and J by 5 bases, with 17 bases between the two germline ends. The CDR3 nucleotides are TGTGCCAGCACCCCGACGGGGGACCGATATGGCTACACCTTC. Amino acid sequence: CASTPTGDRYGYTF.

V and J are TRBV5-1 and TRBJ2-7, with 9 bases that match TRBD2. The CDR3 runs 15 residues. Germline lookup yields CDR1 SGHRS and CDR2 YFSETQ. With V trimmed by 1 base and J by 3 bases, 5 bases remained unmatched. CDR3 amino acids: CASSLTGGRDYEQYF. DNA of the CDR3: TGCGCCAGCAGCTTGACGGGCGGGAGGGACTACGAGCAGTACTTC.

This chain joins TRBV20-1 and TRBJ1-2; TRBD1 aligns across 9 bases. CDR1 DFQATT and CDR2 SNEGSKA come from the germline V gene (reference sequence). V lost 1 base, J lost 7 bases, and 10 bases stayed unmatched. The CDR3 sequence is 15 residues long. The CDR3 region has the DNA TGCAGTGCTAGAGCTTCGACAGGGGGTATTGGTGGCTACACCTTC. It is translated as CSARASTGGIGGYTF.

V gene TRBV15 combines with J gene TRBJ1-2; TRBD1 is a possible D gene (5 bases). V lost 4 bases to trimming and J lost 1 base, with 13 bases between them. This CDR3 has 15 amino acids. CDR1 is LNHNV and CDR2 is YYDKDF in the germline V gene (reference sequence). The CDR3 protein is CATSTRGTVNYGYTF. Here the CDR3 DNA reads TGTGCCACCAGCACCCGAGGGACGGTTAACTATGGCTACACCTTC. Using reference TRBV15 and TRBJ1-2 for the parts outside the CDR3, the full variable domain is DAMVIQNPRYQVTQFGKPVTLSCSQTLNHNVMYWYQQKSSQAPKLLFHYYDKDFNNEADTPDNFQSRRPNTSFCFLDIRSPGLGDTAMYLCATSTRGTVNYGYTFGSGTRLTVV.

The chain recombines TRBV12-3 or TRBV12-4 with TRBJ2-1, with 10 bases lining up with TRBD2. This CDR3 region has 17 residues. Trimming removed 6 bases from V and 6 bases from J; junction bases left unmatched: 14. CDR3 in DNA: TGTGCCAGCAGCCAGACTCATGCTAGCGGGAGTGGCAATGAGCAGTTCTTC. Its protein is CASSQTHASGSGNEQFF.

The gene calls are TRBV29-1 and TRBJ2-5, with D perhaps given as TRBD1 or TRBD2 (5 bases each). The CDR3 totals 14 residues. The V and J ends lost 3 bases and 5 bases respectively, with 16 bases between them. Per germline, CDR1 SQVTM and CDR2 ANQGSEA. The CDR3 loop is CSVEERGVRETQYF. DNA for the CDR3: TGCAGCGTTGAGGAGCGAGGGGTGCGGGAGACCCAGTACTTC.

This clonotype appeared once. CDR3 coding DNA: TGTGCCAGTAGGAAGGGAATCACTGAAGCTTTCTTT. Translation gives CASRKGITEAFF. The chain uses TRBV19 and TRBJ1-1; D is unresolved. Trimming shortened V by 6 bases and J by 4 bases, and 9 bases separated the two germline ends. The CDR3 runs to 12 residues. Germline values: CDR1 LNHDA, CDR2 SQIVND (reference sequence).

The CDR3 protein is CASSQDSAGYYEQYF. For the CDR3, the DNA is TGCGCCAGCAGCCAAGATAGCGCAGGATACTACGAGCAGTACTTC. The chain joins TRBV4-1 to TRBJ2-7; tentative D call: TRBD2 (5 bases). Germline CDR1 MGHRA, CDR2 YSYEKL. The CDR3 is made up of 15 amino acids. V gave up 0 bases and J gave up 3 bases, with 12 bases separating them.

This clonotype has a handful of counts. The gene calls are TRBV6-5 and TRBJ2-2, with 11 bases identical to TRBD1. The germline V gene has CDR1 MNHEY and CDR2 SVGAGI. This CDR3 spans 15 amino acids. J lost 8 bases, V lost 4 bases, and 6 bases had no gene match. The CDR3: CASSFGQGASGELFF. The CDR3 DNA sequence: TGTGCCAGCAGTTTTGGACAGGGGGCATCGGGGGAGCTGTTTTTT.

The rearrangement joins TRBV28 to TRBJ2-3, with 9 bases matching TRBD2. The V and J ends lost 5 bases and 4 bases, in that order; junction bases with no gene match: 13. Germline V lookup: CDR1 MDHEN, CDR2 SYDVKM. The CDR3 spans 17 residues. The chain's CDR3 is CASSPQGLAVLPDTQYF. CDR3 nucleotides: TGTGCCAGCAGTCCCCAGGGACTAGCAGTTCTCCCAGATACGCAGTATTTT.

The gene calls are TRBV12-5 and TRBJ2-7; D may be TRBD2 (6 bases). Deletions cut 5 bases from V and 5 bases from J, with 13 bases between. The V gene's germline CDR1 is LGHNT and CDR2 FRNRAP. The length of the CDR3 is 13 residues. CDR3 DNA: TGTGCTAGTGGTCTTGGAGGGGTAAACGAGCAGTACTTC. Protein product: CASGLGGVNEQYF.

The chain joins TRBV12-3 or TRBV12-4 to TRBJ2-5; D remains ambiguous. The CDR3 spans 14 residues. Trimming took off 11 bases at V and 4 bases at J, with 20 bases between the two ends. CDR3: CASQAGQTRETQYF. The CDR3, as DNA: TGTGCCTCCCAGGCCGGGCAGACCCGAGAGACCCAGTACTTC.

V is TRBV20-1 and J is TRBJ1-1; D is unresolved. The V end lost 8 bases, the J end lost 5 bases, and 21 bases lay between the germline ends. Germline CDR1 DFQATT, CDR2 SNEGSKA (reference sequence). The CDR3 is 14 residues long. CDR3 sequence reads: CSLSKGAGVTEAFF. CDR3 coding DNA: TGCAGTCTCAGCAAGGGCGCCGGGGTTACTGAAGCTTTCTTT.